The 18 T cell receptor beta chains below all came from one sample that was sequenced in a study of cytomegalovirus exposure and HLA in healthy donors. Both 60 Vbeta primers and 13 Jbeta primers went into the PCR. The protocol was immunoSEQ multiplex PCR, while the TCRdb copy is restricted to in-frame clones and leaves out a portion. The table lists some 80,000 clones, 78% of them singletons. The specimen sequenced was PBMCs. The source is a man aged 40-50 years in good health and CMV-seronegative.

The chain carries TRBV18 and TRBJ2-7; TRBD2 is a possible D gene (5 bases). The CDR3 extends over 15 amino acids. Trimming stripped 3 bases from V and 4 bases from J, with 16 bases between. The germline V gene has CDR1 KGHSH and CDR2 LQKENI. The CDR3 is CASSPPGKGIYEQYF. CDR3 nucleotides: TGTGCCAGCTCACCCCCGGGAAAAGGGATTTACGAGCAGTACTTC.

J is TRBJ1-2 and V is TRBV25-1; TRBD1 matches at 8 bases. The V gene's germline CDR1 is MGHDK and CDR2 SYGVNS. This CDR3 is 13 amino acids long. With V trimmed by 6 bases and J by 8 bases, 8 bases remained unmatched. CDR3 residues: CASRDPGGLGYTF. The CDR3 DNA reads TGTGCCAGCAGGGACCCAGGGGGCTTAGGCTACACCTTC.

This chain links TRBV5-4 with TRBJ2-7, with 11 bases identical to TRBD2. This CDR3 spans 15 amino acids. In germline, CDR1 is SGHNT, CDR2 YYREEE (reference sequence). V gave up 4 bases and J gave up 4 bases; unmatched junction bases: 7. The CDR3 loop is CASSGTSGTKYEQYF. The CDR3 DNA follows: TGTGCCAGCAGCGGGACTAGCGGAACAAAGTACGAGCAGTACTTC.

V and J are TRBV27 and TRBJ2-3; 11 positions agree with TRBD1. CDR3 size: 17 residues. Germline-derived CDR1 and CDR2 are MNHEY and SMNVEV (reference sequence). J was trimmed by 4 bases and V by 5 bases; bases with no gene match: 11. The CDR3 here is CASSLYYGTGGADTQYF. Written as DNA, the CDR3 is TGTGCCAGCAGTCTTTACTATGGGACAGGGGGTGCAGATACGCAGTATTTT.

The J gene is TRBJ2-7, the V gene TRBV27, with 7 bases fitting TRBD1. The germline gives CDR1 MNHEY, CDR2 SMNVEV (reference sequence). The V gene end was trimmed by 2 bases and the J gene end by 3 bases; junction bases not matched to a gene: 1. The CDR3 is made up of 13 amino acids. The CDR3 is CASSLRDSYEQYF. The CDR3 DNA is TGTGCCAGCAGTTTAAGGGACAGCTACGAGCAGTACTTC.

V is TRBV2 and J is TRBJ2-1, with 8 positions matching TRBD2. Trimming cost V 4 bases and J 2 bases; bases outside gene matches: 7. The CDR3 is 16 residues long. The germline gives CDR1 SNHLY, CDR2 FYNNEI. CDR3 sequence: CASSVRGLGAYNEQFF. DNA for the CDR3: TGTGCCAGCAGTGTTAGGGGACTAGGGGCCTACAATGAGCAGTTCTTC.

The V gene is TRBV29-1, the J gene TRBJ2-2; 8 positions match TRBD2. The V segment lost 4 bases and the J segment 8 bases; nucleotides outside the gene matches: 3. The CDR3 length is 12 residues. Germline V gene data show CDR1 as SQVTM and CDR2 as ANQGSEA. The CDR3 sequence: CSVARGGGELFF. The CDR3 DNA reads TGCAGCGTTGCCCGGGGGGGTGGGGAGCTGTTTTTT.

Only a few counts were recorded for this clone. The V call is TRBV5-1, the J call TRBJ1-2, with D hard to call. V lost 4 bases, J lost 0 bases, and 13 bases lay in between. Looked up from germline, CDR1 is SGHRS and CDR2 is YFSETQ. This CDR3 has 15 amino acids. The chain's CDR3 is CASSPLPGTNYGYTF. The CDR3 DNA sequence: TGCGCCAGCAGCCCCCTTCCCGGGACTAACTATGGCTACACCTTC.

The chain carries TRBV4-1 and TRBJ2-3; 10 bases are a match to TRBD2. V dropped 1 base and J dropped 4; count of bases not matched to a gene: 8. The germline gives CDR1 MGHRA, CDR2 YSYEKL. The CDR3 covers 17 residues. CDR3 DNA: TGCGCCAGCAGCCAAGGGGGCAGCGGGAGGGCCCCAGATACGCAGTATTTT. Protein sequence: CASSQGGSGRAPDTQYF.

This sequence joins TRBV5-6 and TRBJ1-4; a possible D gene is TRBD1 (5 bases). Between the trimmed V and J ends, which lost 0 bases and 8 bases, there was a span of 17 bases. The CDR3 is made up of 16 amino acids. Looked up from germline, CDR1 is SGHDT and CDR2 is YYEEEE. The DNA for the CDR3 is TGTGCCAGCAGCTTGGGGCAGGGAACGGGAGTCGAAAAACTGTTTTTT. Translated: CASSLGQGTGVEKLFF.

This chain connects TRBV7-8 to TRBJ2-7, with TRBD2 identical over 10 bases. J lost 6 bases, V lost 5 bases, and 4 bases had no gene match. Germline V gene sequence: CDR1 SGHVS, CDR2 FQNEAQ. The CDR3 has 13 residues. The CDR3 DNA follows: TGTGCCAGCAGCCTCCTAGCGGGAGTCGAGCAGTACTTC. It translates to CASSLLAGVEQYF.

In this sample, this clone turned up a few times. The rearrangement joins TRBV4-1 to TRBJ1-3, with D perhaps TRBD1 (5 bases). The CDR3 contains 18 residues. V was cut by 4 bases and J by 9 bases, with 28 bases left in between. Germline CDR1 and CDR2: MGHRA and YSYEKL. This chain's CDR3 is CASSPLVSRATFGGTIYF. DNA of the CDR3: TGCGCCAGCAGCCCGTTAGTTAGCAGGGCAACGTTTGGCGGCACCATATATTTT.

This chain uses TRBV27 with TRBJ2-7; TRBD1 aligns across 7 bases. The V gene end was trimmed by 7 bases and the J gene end by 6 bases; junction bases not matched to a gene: 12. The CDR3 covers 14 residues. Looked up from germline, CDR1 is MNHEY and CDR2 is SMNVEV (reference sequence). The CDR3 loop is CASTSRTGTVEQYF. CDR3 DNA sequence: TGTGCCAGCACCTCCAGGACAGGAACTGTCGAGCAGTACTTC.

In nucleotides, the CDR3 is TGTGCCAGCAGCTTGGAGACGCAGGGTGGAGCTTTCTTT. It codes for CASSLETQGGAFF. V is TRBV7-9 and J is TRBJ1-1; D may be TRBD1 (5 bases). The CDR3 consists of 13 residues. Germline CDR1 is SEHNR and CDR2 is FQNEAQ (reference sequence). The V and J ends lost 3 bases and 10 bases respectively, with 15 bases between them. Drawing the rest from reference TRBV7-9 and TRBJ1-1, the complete variable domain is DTGVSQNPRHKITKRGQNVTFRCDPISEHNRLYWYRQTLGQGPEFLTYFQNEAQLEKSRLLSDRFSAERPKGSFSTLEIQRTEQGDSAMYLCASSLETQGGAFFGQGTRLTVV.

The rearrangement links TRBV5-1 to TRBJ1-2; 9 bases align to TRBD1. Looked up from germline, CDR1 is SGHRS and CDR2 is YFSETQ. V lost 3 bases, J lost 3 bases, and 6 bases stayed unmatched. The length of the CDR3 is 15 residues. The CDR3 DNA reads TGCGCCAGCAGCTCCAGGGACAGGGCTGACTATGGCTACACCTTC. The encoded protein is CASSSRDRADYGYTF.

The chain joins TRBV5-1 to TRBJ2-5; TRBD2 is a possible D gene (6 bases). The CDR3 has 15 amino acids. Trimming pared 0 bases from V and 3 bases from J, leaving 12 bases between. The germline V gene encodes CDR1 SGHRS and CDR2 YFSETQ. The CDR3 bases are TGCGCCAGCAGCTTGGGACTAGGAGGTGAAGAGACCCAGTACTTC. The encoded protein is CASSLGLGGEETQYF. Full variable domain (missing parts from reference TRBV5-1 and TRBJ2-5): KAGVTQTPRYLIKTRGQQVTLSCSPISGHRSVSWYQQTPGQGLQFLFEYFSETQRNKGNFPGRFSGRQFSNSRSEMNVSTLELGDSALYLCASSLGLGGEETQYFGPGTRLLVL.

The chain is built from TRBV28 and TRBJ1-6, with 7 bases fitting TRBD1. CDR3 length: 15 amino acids. CDR1 and CDR2 from the germline V gene are MDHEN and SYDVKM. Trimming at V came to 4 bases and at J to 10 bases, leaving 10 bases not matched to a gene. The DNA of the CDR3 is TGTGCCAGCAGTTCCTTAGACAGGGTAGGGTCACCCCTCCACTTT. Amino acid sequence: CASSSLDRVGSPLHF.

The V gene is TRBV5-1, the J gene TRBJ2-1, with TRBD2 matching over 10 bases. Germline V gene lookup returns CDR1 SGHRS and CDR2 YFSETQ. This CDR3 region has 15 residues. J was trimmed by 4 bases and V by 0 bases; bases with no gene match: 1. CDR3 in DNA: TGCGCCAGCAGCTTGGGGACTAGCGGTTACAATGAGCAGTTCTTC. It is translated as CASSLGTSGYNEQFF.